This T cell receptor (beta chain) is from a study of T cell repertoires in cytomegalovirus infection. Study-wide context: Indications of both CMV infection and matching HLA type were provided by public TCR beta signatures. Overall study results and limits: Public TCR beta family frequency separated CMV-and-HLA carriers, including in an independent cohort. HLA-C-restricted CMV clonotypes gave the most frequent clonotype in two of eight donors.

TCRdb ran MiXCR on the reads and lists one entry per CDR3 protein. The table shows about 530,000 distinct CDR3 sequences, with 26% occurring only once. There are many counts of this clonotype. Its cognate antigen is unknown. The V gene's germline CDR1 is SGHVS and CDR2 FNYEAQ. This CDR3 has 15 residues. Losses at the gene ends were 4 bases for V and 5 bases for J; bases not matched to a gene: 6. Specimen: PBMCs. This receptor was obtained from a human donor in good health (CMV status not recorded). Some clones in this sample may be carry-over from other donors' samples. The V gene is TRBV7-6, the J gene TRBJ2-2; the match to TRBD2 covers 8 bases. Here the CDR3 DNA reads TGTGCCAGCAGCTCCCGGACGGGAGGGACCGGGGAGCTGTTTTTT. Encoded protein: CASSSRTGGTGELFF.